This T cell receptor beta chain was recovered during a study of blood T cell repertoires in COVID-19. The overall study: The United States, Italy and Spain supplied acute and convalescent COVID-19 samples. PBMCs, B-cell-depleted T cells, or T cells were the source of the cDNA or gDNA that made up the material.

To note about this clone: Other DNA sequences of this sample code for an identical CDR3.

Recruits, aged roughly 18 to 95 years, lived in under 25 US areas. Original analysis: Counts of nucleated cells, estimated from reference gene primer amplification, were obtained. TCRdb's table, derived via immunoSEQ multiplex PCR, lists solely in-frame clones and lacks some. V and J calls and clone size are as listed in that table; D and trimming were resolved from the DNA. The sample carries 230,000 or so clones, roughly 84% recorded once. This CDR3 is built from 13 residues. The trim removed 6 bases at V and 5 bases at J, leaving 5 bases unmatched. Sequencing input: PBMCs or T cells enriched from blood (not recorded which). The chain employs TRBV12-3 or TRBV12-4 and TRBJ2-5; 8 positions match TRBD1. The source is a woman in her forties or fifties who had been exposed to COVID-19. The CDR3 protein is CASSGQGTETQYF. DNA of the CDR3: TGTGCCAGCAGCGGACAGGGTACGGAGACCCAGTACTTC.